This T cell receptor beta chain originates from a study of tumor-infiltrating lymphocytes in primary liver carcinoma. The overall study: Tissue type made little difference to sample yields of roughly 3.5 to 7.13 million productive TCRbeta reads.

This CDR3 has 19 residues. Details on this clonotype: Its target is unknown.

Study conclusions and caveats: The 250 largest clones made up significantly more of tumor than blood repertoires (p = 0.039).

Co-extracted RNA and DNA came from roughly 20-30 mg of unsorted bulk tissue. Chronic HBV infection, untreated so far, was present in the patients. A primer matching the constant region was used to make TCR beta cDNA from around 460 ng of total RNA. Three-round nested multiplex PCR performed with slightly modified ARM-PCR produced the TCR beta libraries. TRBV1-TRBV30 forward primers and a C-beta reverse primer were used in the first two PCR rounds, which each ran for approximately 10 cycles. TCRdb ran MiXCR on the multiplex PCR reads and lists one entry per CDR3 protein. The sample consists of roughly 120,000 distinct CDR3 sequences, roughly 75% of them appearing once.

The J gene is TRBJ2-1, the V gene TRBV21-1; TRBD1 is taken as the D call from the table, unchecked against the DNA. TRBV21-1 is a listed pseudogene. Sequenced material: tumor-adjacent normal liver tissue. The source is a woman aged 55 to 70 with primary liver carcinoma and hepatitis B virus infection. In DNA form, the CDR3 reads TGTGCCAGCACCCCGAAGGGGGAGGACCGGGACGGGATGTACAATGAGCAGTTCTTC. As protein: CASTPKGEDRDGMYNEQFF.